This TCR beta chain derives from a study of blood T cell repertoires in COVID-19. Study at large: Sites in the United States, Italy and Spain provided acute and convalescent COVID-19 samples. The cDNA or gDNA used as material had been derived from T cells, B-cell-depleted T cells, or PBMCs.

In the original processing: Amplifying reference gene primers gave estimates of nucleated cell counts. Sequencing used immunoSEQ multiplex PCR; TCRdb keeps in-frame clones, though not all of them. D and trimming were read from the DNA, whereas the V and J calls and clone size are those reported in that table. The sample has more than 65,000 clones, 85% to 90% seen once. The source of this sequence is an elderly man with acute or convalescent COVID-19. Sequencing input: peripheral blood.

CDR3 loop: CASGTGYSTDTQYF. The CDR3 bases are TGTGCCAGCGGGACAGGGTACAGCACAGATACGCAGTATTTT. The chain uses TRBV27 and TRBJ2-3; 9 bases are shared with TRBD1. Per germline, CDR1 MNHEY and CDR2 SMNVEV (reference sequence). V trimming: 8 bases; J trimming: 0 bases; junction bases outside the gene matches: 3. CDR3 length equals 14 residues.